The present T cell receptor beta chain was sequenced within a study of neurological immune-mediated disorders (dated by TCRdb to 2018 to 2020). Describing the broader study: Among the roughly 34 multiple sclerosis patients, relapsing-remitting MS was present in approximately 31 and secondary progressive MS was present in 3. Peripheral blood TCR-beta repertoires from HTLV-I-associated myelopathy (HAM/TSP) patients, multiple sclerosis patients and healthy controls were compared by UMI-based sequencing. Longitudinal samples, technical triplicates and paired sorted CD4+ and CD8+ T-cell subsets, alongside PBMC samples, were included among the 90 to 130 TCR-beta libraries. The cohort was made up of around 70 subjects, consisting of about 14 HAM/TSP patients, around 35 multiple sclerosis patients and 20 or so healthy controls.

To synthesize cDNA, template-switch 5'RACE was performed with a primer carrying a 10-nucleotide random unique molecular identifier so that each TCR transcript was tagged. Over 180 million TCR-beta sequences, covering 15-18 subjects, were produced in each sequencing run. Total RNA was extracted with the RNeasy kit. The KAPA Real-time Library Amplification kit was used to amplify TCR-beta VDJ regions with primers for the TCR constant region and the 5'RACE anchor. Sample indexes and Illumina adaptors were added in a first PCR, after which library yield was increased in a second PCR. After purification with Ampure beads, the TCR product of roughly 650 bp was size-selected on a 2% E-gel SizeSelection system. Before pooling, library quality was checked on a Bioanalyzer, concentration was measured with Qubit, and libraries were quantified with the Kapa Library Quantification kit. An Illumina HiSeq 2500 was used to sequence the libraries paired-end at 2 x 150 bp. To increase sequence diversity, roughly 24-31% phiX was spiked into each library pool. The authors' analysis ran thus. The UMI-based MiGEC pipeline processed quality-filtered reads and removed over 75% of raw TCR sequences during error correction. VDJ genes were aligned to IMGT germline references, and each clonotype was defined by a unique CDR3 amino acid sequence together with V-J genes. Clonal expansion, Shannon diversity and CDR3 relatedness were evaluated with VDJtools (CalcPairwiseDistances, ClusterSamples), while phylogenetic trees were built in CLCbio workbench. Expanded clones were defined as having at least 8 unique UMIs, based on coefficient-of-variation modelling across technical triplicates. TCRdb cleaned the public reads at Q25 with fastp, built clones with MiXCR and kept in-frame beta chains. Rows are unified per CDR3 protein, each entry keeping the most common DNA and genes. The V and J calls and clone size come from TCRdb's table, not from the authors' own analysis. Here the sample has about 87,000 distinct CDR3 sequences; under 4.5% occur a single time. The ten largest clones add up to 2.5% to 3% of the sample.

For unsorted PBMC libraries, 2 million PBMCs were used after storage in RNAlater at -80 degrees C until RNA extraction. The multiple sclerosis patients were enrolled in a US clinical protocol that used magnetic resonance imaging to evaluate disease progression. Peripheral blood was subjected to Ficoll-Hypaque density gradient centrifugation to isolate PBMCs, which were then cryopreserved in liquid nitrogen. Taken from cysteine to phenylalanine, the CDR3 has 13 residues. Only the CDR3 region is kept as DNA, spanning 39 bases read in frame from base 1. V is reduced by 8 bases and J by 7 bases, leaving a spacing of 17 bases between them. CDR1 is given as MNHEY and CDR2 as SMNVEV, both from the germline V gene (reference sequence). The paper's findings and limits, for the study overall: TCR clonal expansion was highest in HAM/TSP patients and lowest in MS patients, with MS patients falling below even healthy controls. No identical CDR3 amino acid sequences were found to be shared among expanded clones across subjects, suggesting that TCR-beta repertoires were private in all groups. In a phylogenetic analysis, the repertoires of 18 out of 34 MS patients fell into a single cluster of related CDR3 sequences, pointing to a possible signature at the repertoire level. The MS cluster was not associated with any clinical or MRI features, and the authors stated that larger cohorts are needed.

Worth noting for this clonotype: What this receptor recognizes is not known. Base qualities are not at hand, and no much larger clone is one base apart.

Sequencing used PBMCs. This TCR derives from a woman aged 45-65 years with multiple sclerosis. The rearrangement joined TRBV27 to TRBJ1-1; TRBD1 is a possible D gene, resting on 6 matching bases. In nucleotides, the sequence is TGTGCCAGCCTGGCGGCAGGGGCTGTTGAAGCTTTCTTT. Translation gives CASLAAGAVEAFF.